The T cell receptor (beta chain) under discussion was sequenced for a study of blood T cell repertoires in COVID-19. Losses at the gene ends were 1 base for V and 3 bases for J; bases not matched to a gene: 4. Germline CDR1 reads SGHRS; CDR2 reads YFSETQ. The CDR3 extends over 15 amino acids. Sequencing used immunoSEQ multiplex PCR; TCRdb keeps in-frame clones, though not all of them. The sample contains fewer than 250,000 clones, 84% of which appear only once. The sample comprised peripheral blood. The chain carries TRBV5-1 and TRBJ2-3; 8 bases are shared with TRBD1. The TCR originated in a woman of 80 years or more with COVID-19, enrolled during active disease. CDR3 loop: CASSLSQGATDTQYF. The CDR3 DNA sequence: TGCGCCAGCAGCTTGTCGCAGGGGGCAACAGATACGCAGTATTTT.